This is a list of T cell receptor beta chains from one sample in a study of beta chain features in type 1 diabetes. The assay was immunoSEQ multiplex PCR, and TCRdb's table has in-frame clones only and misses some. The sample shows a few hundred thousand clones, around a tenth of them seen only once. Sequencing was carried out using central memory CD4+ T cells from blood. The receptors come from a young man with type 1 diabetes. The CDR3 runs from the conserved cysteine through the conserved F or W. D genes are given only for firm matches. For some rows the clone size is stated as once, few or many, or as a class when expanded; others skip it.

v_call,j_call,d_call,clone_size,cdr3_aa,cdr3_nt
TRBV5-4,TRBJ2-7,TRBD1,.,CASSPGGTGAYEQYF,TGTGCCAGCAGCCCGGGGGGGACAGGGGCCTACGAGCAGTACTTC
TRBV4-1,TRBJ1-5,.,many,CASSPSGRGGDGQPQHF,TGCGCCAGCAGCCCTTCAGGGAGGGGGGGCGACGGCCAGCCCCAGCATTTT
TRBV10-3,TRBJ2-5,.,few,CAISESRLGYQETQYF,TGTGCCATCAGTGAGTCGAGGTTAGGGTACCAAGAGACCCAGTACTTC
TRBV20-1,TRBJ1-2,.,.,CSAPYYGYTF,TGCAGTGCACCATACTATGGCTACACCTTC
TRBV6-4,TRBJ2-7,.,.,CAISESAGPYEQYF,TGTGCCATCAGTGAGTCGGCCGGACCCTACGAGCAGTACTTC
TRBV27,TRBJ2-2,.,few,CASTRASNTGELFF,TGTGCCAGCACCCGGGCCTCGAACACCGGGGAGCTGTTTTTT
TRBV6-1,TRBJ2-7,.,few,CASRPQGFEQYF,TGTGCCAGCAGGCCACAGGGATTCGAGCAGTACTTC
TRBV28,TRBJ2-1,TRBD2,.,CASSPIPGLAGGPVNEQFF,TGTGCCAGCAGCCCAATCCCTGGACTAGCGGGAGGGCCAGTCAATGAGCAGTTCTTC
TRBV6-5,TRBJ2-1,.,.,CASKWGLSYNEQFF,TGTGCCAGCAAGTGGGGCCTCTCCTACAATGAGCAGTTCTTC
TRBV25-1,TRBJ1-2,TRBD1,few,CASSSDRDNGYTF,TGTGCCAGCAGCTCGGACAGGGACAATGGCTACACCTTC
TRBV10-3,TRBJ1-3,.,few,CAISDFGGRGNTIYF,TGTGCCATCAGTGATTTCGGGGGACGTGGAAACACCATATATTTT